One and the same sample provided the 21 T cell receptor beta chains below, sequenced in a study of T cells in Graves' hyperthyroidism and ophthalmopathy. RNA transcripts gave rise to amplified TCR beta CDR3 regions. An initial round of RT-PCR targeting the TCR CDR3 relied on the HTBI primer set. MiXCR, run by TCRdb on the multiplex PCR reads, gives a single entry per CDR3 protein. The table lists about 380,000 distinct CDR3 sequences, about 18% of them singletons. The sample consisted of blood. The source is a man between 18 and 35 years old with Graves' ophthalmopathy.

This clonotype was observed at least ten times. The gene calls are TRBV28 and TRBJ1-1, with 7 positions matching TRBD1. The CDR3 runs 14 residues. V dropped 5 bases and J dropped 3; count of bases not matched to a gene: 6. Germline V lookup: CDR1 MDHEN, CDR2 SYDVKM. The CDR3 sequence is CASSDTGQYTEAFF. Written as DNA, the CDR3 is TGTGCCAGCAGTGATACGGGACAGTACACTGAAGCTTTCTTT.

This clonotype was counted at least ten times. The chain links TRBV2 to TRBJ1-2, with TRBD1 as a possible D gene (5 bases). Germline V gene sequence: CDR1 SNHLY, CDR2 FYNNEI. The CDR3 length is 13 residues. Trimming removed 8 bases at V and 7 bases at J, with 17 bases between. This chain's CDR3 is CASRRGIVTGYTF. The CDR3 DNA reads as TGTGCCAGCCGACGGGGGATCGTCACTGGCTACACCTTC.

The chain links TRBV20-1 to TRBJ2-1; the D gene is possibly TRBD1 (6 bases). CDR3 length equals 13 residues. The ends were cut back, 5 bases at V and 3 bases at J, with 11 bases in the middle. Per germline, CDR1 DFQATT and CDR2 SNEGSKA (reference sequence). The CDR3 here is CSAGGQGYNEQFF. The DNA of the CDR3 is TGCAGTGCTGGGGGCCAGGGCTACAATGAGCAGTTCTTC.

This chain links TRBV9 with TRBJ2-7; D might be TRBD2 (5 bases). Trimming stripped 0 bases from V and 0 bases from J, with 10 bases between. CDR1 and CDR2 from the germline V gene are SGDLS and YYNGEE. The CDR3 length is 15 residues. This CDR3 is CASSVEPGYSYEQYF. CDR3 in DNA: TGTGCCAGCAGCGTAGAGCCGGGATACTCCTACGAGCAGTACTTC.

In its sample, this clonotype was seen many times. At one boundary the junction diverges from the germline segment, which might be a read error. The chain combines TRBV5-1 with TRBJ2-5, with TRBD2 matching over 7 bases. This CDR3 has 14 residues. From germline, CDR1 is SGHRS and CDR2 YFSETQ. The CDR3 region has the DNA TGTGCCAGCAGCTTGGTCGGGGAGGGAGAGACCCAGTACTTC. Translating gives CASSLVGEGETQYF.

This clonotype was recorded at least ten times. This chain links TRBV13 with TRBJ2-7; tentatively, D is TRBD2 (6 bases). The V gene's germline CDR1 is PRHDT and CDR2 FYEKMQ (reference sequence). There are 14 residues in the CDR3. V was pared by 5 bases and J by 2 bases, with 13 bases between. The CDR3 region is CASSTGDGTYEQYF. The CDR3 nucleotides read TGTGCCAGCAGCACGGGGGACGGAACCTACGAGCAGTACTTC.

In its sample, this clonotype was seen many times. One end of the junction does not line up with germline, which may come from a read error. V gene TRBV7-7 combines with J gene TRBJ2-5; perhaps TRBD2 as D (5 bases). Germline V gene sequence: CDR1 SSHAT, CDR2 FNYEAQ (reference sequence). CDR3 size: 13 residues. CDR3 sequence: CASSLAQQETQYF. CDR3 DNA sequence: TGTGCTAGCAGCTTAGCGCAGCAAGAGACCCAGTACTTC.

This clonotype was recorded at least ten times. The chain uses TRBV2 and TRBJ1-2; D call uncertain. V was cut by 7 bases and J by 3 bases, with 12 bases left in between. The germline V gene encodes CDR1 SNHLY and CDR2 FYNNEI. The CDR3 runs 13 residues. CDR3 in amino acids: CASIVGKDYGYTF. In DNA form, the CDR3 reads TGTGCCAGCATTGTAGGGAAAGACTATGGCTACACCTTC.

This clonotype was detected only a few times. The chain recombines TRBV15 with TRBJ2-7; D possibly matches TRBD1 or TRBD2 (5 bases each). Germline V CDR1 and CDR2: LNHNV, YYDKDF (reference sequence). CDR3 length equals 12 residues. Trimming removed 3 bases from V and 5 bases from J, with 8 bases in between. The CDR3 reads CATSRWGNEQYF. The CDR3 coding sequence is TGTGCCACCAGCAGGTGGGGGAACGAGCAGTACTTC.

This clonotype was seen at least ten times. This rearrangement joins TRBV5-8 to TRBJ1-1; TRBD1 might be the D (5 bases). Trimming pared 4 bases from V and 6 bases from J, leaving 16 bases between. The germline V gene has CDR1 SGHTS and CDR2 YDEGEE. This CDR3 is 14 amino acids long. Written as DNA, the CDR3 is TGTGCCAGCAGCGGGGTCAGGGATCGCTCTGAAGCTTTCTTT. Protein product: CASSGVRDRSEAFF.

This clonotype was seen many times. The DNA for the CDR3 is TGCAGCGGGACAGGGGGGGTGAACACTGAAGCTTTCTTT. Its translation is CSGTGGVNTEAFF. The J gene is TRBJ1-1, the V gene TRBV29-1; 10 bases align to TRBD1. The J segment lost 0 bases and the V segment lost 7 bases, leaving 2 bases of the junction unmatched. The CDR3 extends over 13 amino acids. Germline values: CDR1 SQVTM, CDR2 ANQGSEA. The full variable domain, rest sourced from reference TRBV29-1 and TRBJ1-1, is SAVISQKPSRDICQRGTSLTIQCQVDSQVTMMFWYRQQPGQSLTLIATANQGSEATYESGFVIDKFPISRPNLTFSTLTVSNMSPEDSSIYLCSGTGGVNTEAFFGQGTRLTVV.

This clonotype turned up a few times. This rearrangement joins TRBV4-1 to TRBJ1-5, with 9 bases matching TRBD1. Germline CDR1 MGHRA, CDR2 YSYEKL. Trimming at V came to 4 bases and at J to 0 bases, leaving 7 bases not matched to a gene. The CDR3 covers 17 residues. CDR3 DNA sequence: TGCGCCAGCAGCCCCGGACAGGGGATACTTAGCAATCAGCCCCAGCATTTT. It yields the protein CASSPGQGILSNQPQHF.

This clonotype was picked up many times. The chain's CDR3 is CASNDRNSYEQYF. The CDR3 coding sequence is TGCGCCAGCAATGACAGGAACTCCTACGAGCAGTACTTC. The chain uses TRBV5-1 and TRBJ2-7; tentative D call: TRBD1 (6 bases). The CDR3 has 13 residues. Trimming took 6 bases from V and 0 from J, leaving 10 bases between them. Germline assignment: CDR1 SGHRS and CDR2 YFSETQ.

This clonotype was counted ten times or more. This chain's CDR3 is CASSSGWGTANTEAFF. The CDR3 region has the DNA TGTGCCAGCAGCTCAGGGTGGGGGACGGCGAACACTGAAGCTTTCTTT. The V gene is TRBV5-4, the J gene TRBJ1-1; tentatively, D is TRBD1 (5 bases). The CDR3 has 16 residues. V lost 3 bases and J 1 base, leaving 16 bases between the germline ends. From germline, CDR1 is SGHNT and CDR2 YYREEE (reference sequence).

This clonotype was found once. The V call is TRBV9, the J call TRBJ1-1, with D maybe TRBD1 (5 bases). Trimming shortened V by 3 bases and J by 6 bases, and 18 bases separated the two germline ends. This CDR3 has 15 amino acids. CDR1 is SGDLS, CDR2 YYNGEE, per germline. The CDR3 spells CASSAAPGGISEAFF. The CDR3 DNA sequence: TGTGCCAGCAGCGCCGCCCCGGGGGGAATTTCTGAAGCTTTCTTT.

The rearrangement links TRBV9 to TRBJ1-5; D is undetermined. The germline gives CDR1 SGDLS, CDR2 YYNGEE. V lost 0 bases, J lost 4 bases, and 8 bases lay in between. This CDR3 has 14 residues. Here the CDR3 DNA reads TGTGCCAGCAGCGTAGGACAAATTAATCAGCCCCAGCATTTT. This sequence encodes CASSVGQINQPQHF.

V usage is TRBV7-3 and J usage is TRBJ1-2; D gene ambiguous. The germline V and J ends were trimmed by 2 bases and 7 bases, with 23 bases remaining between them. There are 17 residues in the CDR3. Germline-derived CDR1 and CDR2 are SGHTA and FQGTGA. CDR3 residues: CASSLSRPGGSPGGYTF. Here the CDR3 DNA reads TGTGCCAGCAGCTTATCGCGACCCGGTGGGAGTCCGGGTGGCTACACCTTC.

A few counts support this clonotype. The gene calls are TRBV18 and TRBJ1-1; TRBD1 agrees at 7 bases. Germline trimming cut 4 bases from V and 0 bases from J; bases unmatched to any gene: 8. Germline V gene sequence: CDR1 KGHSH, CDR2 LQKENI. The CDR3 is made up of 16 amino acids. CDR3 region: CASSLFPGQMNTEAFF. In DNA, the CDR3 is TGTGCCAGCTCACTTTTTCCGGGACAGATGAACACTGAAGCTTTCTTT.

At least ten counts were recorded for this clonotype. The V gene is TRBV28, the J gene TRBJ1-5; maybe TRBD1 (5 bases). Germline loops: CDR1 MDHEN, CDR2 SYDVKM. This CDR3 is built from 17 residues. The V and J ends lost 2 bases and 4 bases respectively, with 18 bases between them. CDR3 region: CASSLGSGLRGNQPQHF. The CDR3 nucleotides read TGTGCCAGCAGTTTAGGGTCGGGACTGAGGGGAAATCAGCCCCAGCATTTT.

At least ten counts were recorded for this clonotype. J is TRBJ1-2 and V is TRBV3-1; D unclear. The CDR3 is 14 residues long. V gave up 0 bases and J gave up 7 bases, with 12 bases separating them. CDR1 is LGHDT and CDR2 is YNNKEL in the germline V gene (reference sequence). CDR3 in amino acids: CASSQDSDAGGYTF. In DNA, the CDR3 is TGTGCCAGCAGCCAAGATAGTGACGCCGGTGGCTACACCTTC.

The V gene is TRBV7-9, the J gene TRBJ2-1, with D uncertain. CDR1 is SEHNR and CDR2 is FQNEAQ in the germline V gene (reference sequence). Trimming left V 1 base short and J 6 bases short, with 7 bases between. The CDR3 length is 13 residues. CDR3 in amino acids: CASSLDSFNEQFF. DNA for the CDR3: TGTGCCAGCAGCTTAGACTCTTTCAATGAGCAGTTCTTC.